This passage covers 4 T cell receptor beta chains from one sample sequenced in a study of blood T cell repertoires in COVID-19. Generated by immunoSEQ multiplex PCR, the TCRdb table keeps only in-frame clones and is missing some. This sample has 310,000 or so clones, with about 90% found just once. Sequences were obtained from peripheral blood. These receptor sequences come from a woman under 40 who had recovered from COVID-19.

The chain employs TRBV9 and TRBJ1-5; the D is unclear. Germline CDR1 SGDLS, CDR2 YYNGEE. Trimming removed 4 bases at V and 7 bases at J, with 12 bases between. This CDR3 has 13 amino acids. CDR3 sequence: CASSPAGNQPQHF. The CDR3 nucleotides read TGTGCCAGCAGCCCCGCCGGGAACCAGCCCCAGCATTTT.

The chain links TRBV19 to TRBJ1-1; D not certain. The CDR3 covers 14 residues. Deletions cut 5 bases from V and 3 bases from J, with 13 bases between. Germline CDR1 LNHDA, CDR2 SQIVND (reference sequence). CDR3 DNA: TGTGCCAGTAGTGTGCTTGTTCGGGACACTGAAGCTTTCTTT. Translating it yields CASSVLVRDTEAFF.

The chain carries TRBV27 and TRBJ1-5; 9 positions agree with TRBD1. The CDR3 has 14 residues. Germline-derived CDR1 and CDR2 are MNHEY and SMNVEV (reference sequence). Trimming at V came to 6 bases and at J to 4 bases, leaving 4 bases not matched to a gene. The CDR3 region has the DNA TGTGCCAGCAGGGGACAGGGTTCAAATCAGCCCCAGCATTTT. This sequence encodes CASRGQGSNQPQHF.

This sequence joins TRBV11-2 and TRBJ2-7, with D maybe TRBD2 (6 bases). Germline CDR1 is SGHAT and CDR2 is FQNNGV. V was trimmed by 3 bases and J by 5 bases, leaving 17 bases between them. This CDR3 spans 15 amino acids. The CDR3 spells CASSFYPGGDHEQYF. CDR3 sequence (DNA): TGTGCCAGCAGCTTCTATCCTGGAGGGGACCACGAGCAGTACTTC.